Below, one T cell receptor (beta chain) is given with its context. The antigen remains undetermined. Profiling relied on immunoSEQ multiplex PCR, and the TCRdb table lists in-frame clones only, not all of them. The table lists 150,000 to 180,000 clones, around nine tenths of them singletons. This specimen belongs to a study of cytomegalovirus exposure and HLA in healthy donors. The V gene end was trimmed by 5 bases and the J gene end by 6 bases; junction bases not matched to a gene: 10. The CDR3 runs 15 residues. CDR1 is MNHNY, CDR2 SVGAGI, per germline (reference sequence). General study findings and limits: Specificity for CMV antigens was confirmed in vitro for a few of the CMV-associated chains. While the bulk of TCR sequences proved rare, some public TCRs turned up in many donors. Clusters of TCRs from the first cohort tended to co-occur in the 120 validation repertoires (as a later analysis found).

The chain combines TRBV6-6 with TRBJ2-1, with 7 bases matching TRBD2. This clonotype originated in a man aged 18 to 29 in good health and CMV-seropositive. The sample consisted of PBMCs. The CDR3 sequence: CASSTEAGALNEQFF. Here the CDR3 DNA reads TGTGCCAGCAGTACGGAGGCGGGAGCGCTCAATGAGCAGTTCTTC.